The 21 T cell receptor beta chains reported below all come from one sample, sequenced in a study of Graves' ophthalmopathy and Graves' hyperthyroidism. Researchers took RNA transcripts and amplified TCR beta CDR3 regions from them. Amplification began with first-round RT-PCR using HTBI primers, then second-round multiplex PCR was performed. TCRdb passed the multiplex PCR reads through MiXCR, listing each CDR3 protein once. The sample holds around 1,200,000 distinct CDR3 sequences; about two fifths are singletons and the top ten take roughly 11%. Sequencing was performed on peripheral blood or thyroid tissue (not recorded which). These receptors were obtained from an adult man with Graves' hyperthyroidism.

This clonotype occurred a few times. V gene TRBV24-1 combines with J gene TRBJ2-1; no clear D. V lost 1 base and J lost 0, with 6 bases in between. There are 15 residues in the CDR3. Germline assignment: CDR1 KGHDR and CDR2 SFDVKD. For the CDR3, the DNA is TGTGCCACCAGTGATTTCACCGGCTCCTACAATGAGCAGTTCTTC. This gives the protein CATSDFTGSYNEQFF.

There are many counts of this clonotype. The rearrangement uses TRBV7-2 and TRBJ1-4; a weak D match, TRBD1 (6 bases). Between the trimmed V and J ends, which lost 1 base and 6 bases, there was a span of 12 bases. Germline CDR1 SGHTA, CDR2 FQGNSA. CDR3 length: 15 amino acids. The CDR3 DNA is TGTGCCAGCAGCTTAGGGGGGGCGCGGCATGAAAAACTGTTTTTT. It specifies CASSLGGARHEKLFF. Based on the CDR3 plus reference TRBV7-2 and TRBJ1-4, the full variable domain is GAGVSQSPSNKVTEKGKDVELRCDPISGHTALYWYRQSLGQGLEFLIYFQGNSAPDKSGLPSDRFSAERTGGSVSTLTIQRTQQEDSAVYLCASSLGGARHEKLFFGSGTQLSVL.

This rearrangement joins TRBV7-6 to TRBJ2-5; no clear D gene. This CDR3 has 12 residues. The V gene lost 2 bases and the J gene lost 5 bases, with 6 bases spanning the gap. From germline, CDR1 is SGHVS and CDR2 FNYEAQ. In DNA form, the CDR3 reads TGTGCCAGCAGCTTACTCACGGAGACCCAGTACTTC. The encoded protein is CASSLLTETQYF.

Details on this clonotype: Given a much more abundant clone one base away, this may be a read error. This sequence joins TRBV15 and TRBJ1-4; D is possibly TRBD1 (6 bases). Looked up from germline, CDR1 is LNHNV and CDR2 is YYDKDF (reference sequence). Deletions cut 3 bases from V and 3 bases from J, with 20 bases between. This CDR3 contains 18 residues. CDR3 loop: CATSRPRTAFGSNEKLFF. For the CDR3, the DNA is TGTGCCACCAGCAGGCCCCGGACAGCTTTTGGGTCTAATGAAAAACTGTTTTTT.

This clonotype was counted ten times or more. V gene TRBV15 combines with J gene TRBJ2-5; the D gene is possibly TRBD2 (6 bases). The CDR3 length is 14 residues. The germline CDR1 and CDR2 sequences are LNHNV and YYDKDF (reference sequence). V gave up 1 base and J gave up 5 bases, with 11 bases separating them. The chain's CDR3 is CATSRVAGRETQYF. The CDR3 DNA follows: TGTGCCACCAGCAGAGTGGCAGGGAGGGAGACCCAGTACTTC.

The rearrangement joins TRBV5-5 to TRBJ2-7, with D tentatively TRBD1 (6 bases). Per the germline V gene, CDR1 is SGHKS and CDR2 is YYEKEE (reference sequence). The CDR3 totals 14 residues. The V and J ends lost 4 bases and 4 bases respectively, with 15 bases between them. CDR3 sequence reads: CASSNTGIRYEQYF. CDR3 nucleotide sequence: TGTGCCAGCAGCAACACAGGGATAAGGTACGAGCAGTACTTC.

The CDR3 sequence: CASKHRDSSGNTEAFF. DNA for the CDR3: TGCGCCAGCAAACACCGGGACAGCTCTGGAAACACTGAAGCTTTCTTT. The gene calls are TRBV10-2 and TRBJ1-1; 7 positions match TRBD1. The V and J ends lost 7 bases and 2 bases, in that order; junction bases with no gene match: 13. The CDR3 is 16 amino acids. Per germline, CDR1 WSHSY and CDR2 SAAADI.

The gene calls are TRBV27 and TRBJ2-7; TRBD2 agrees at 14 bases. There are 16 residues in the CDR3. Germline V gives CDR1 MNHEY, CDR2 SMNVEV (reference sequence). V gave up 6 bases and J gave up 5 bases; unmatched junction bases: 9. CDR3 bases: TGTGCCAGCAGCACAATGGGACTAGCGGGAGAGGACGAGCAGTACTTC. It yields the protein CASSTMGLAGEDEQYF.

This chain links TRBV4-1 with TRBJ2-7; D not certain. Per the germline V gene, CDR1 is MGHRA and CDR2 is YSYEKL. Trimming removed 0 bases at V and 0 bases at J, with 12 bases between. The length of the CDR3 is 16 residues. The CDR3 region is CASSQEAGFSSYEQYF. CDR3 DNA: TGCGCCAGCAGCCAAGAGGCCGGATTTTCCTCCTACGAGCAGTACTTC.

The chain combines TRBV20-1 with TRBJ2-6; D may be TRBD2 (6 bases). The CDR3 runs 16 residues. V lost 3 bases to trimming and J lost 2 bases, with 14 bases between them. Germline CDR1 reads DFQATT; CDR2 reads SNEGSKA (reference sequence). The CDR3 coding sequence is TGCAGTGCTAGGGGGACTCTGGACACTGGGGCCAACGTCCTGACTTTC. Protein product: CSARGTLDTGANVLTF.

This clonotype was seen ten or more times. This chain connects TRBV19 to TRBJ2-5; D possibly matches TRBD1 or TRBD2 (5 bases each). This CDR3 region has 14 residues. Deletions cut 4 bases from V and 7 bases from J, with 16 bases between. Per germline, CDR1 LNHDA and CDR2 SQIVND (reference sequence). CDR3 coding DNA: TGTGCCAGTAGTACTCCGGGACCCCCAGGGACCCAGTACTTC. This encodes CASSTPGPPGTQYF.

There are many counts of this clonotype. V gene TRBV6-6 combines with J gene TRBJ2-5; possibly TRBD2 for D (5 bases). Germline assignment: CDR1 MNHNY and CDR2 SVGAGI (reference sequence). There are 12 residues in the CDR3. V was pared by 8 bases and J by 5 bases, with 12 bases between. In DNA form, the CDR3 reads TGTGCCAGCGAGGGAGTAGCTGAGACCCAGTACTTC. This sequence encodes CASEGVAETQYF.

The chain recombines TRBV9 with TRBJ2-7, with D possibly TRBD1 on 5 matching bases. This CDR3 has 15 amino acids. CDR1 is SGDLS and CDR2 is YYNGEE in the germline V gene. Trimming left V 4 bases short and J 4 bases short, with 18 bases between. DNA for the CDR3: TGTGCCAGCAGCTTCTCCGGACAAGAAGATTACGAGCAGTACTTC. It codes for CASSFSGQEDYEQYF.

V usage is TRBV11-2 and J usage is TRBJ2-7, with 10 bases lining up with TRBD2. This CDR3 region has 17 residues. J lost 4 bases, V lost 5 bases, and 14 bases had no gene match. Looked up from germline, CDR1 is SGHAT and CDR2 is FQNNGV. The chain's CDR3 is CASSRRGWTSGMYEQYF. In DNA, the CDR3 is TGTGCCAGCAGCCGACGGGGATGGACTAGCGGAATGTACGAGCAGTACTTC. Using reference TRBV11-2 and TRBJ2-7 for the parts outside the CDR3, the full variable domain is EAGVAQSPRYKIIEKRQSVAFWCNPISGHATLYWYQQILGQGPKLLIQFQNNGVVDDSQLPKDRFSAERLKGVDSTLKIQPAKLEDSAVYLCASSRRGWTSGMYEQYFGPGTRLTVT.

This clonotype has ten or more counts. The V gene is TRBV6-5, the J gene TRBJ1-4; D unresolved. Trimming took 2 bases from V and 8 from J, leaving 12 bases between them. CDR1 is MNHEY, CDR2 SVGAGI, per germline. This CDR3 contains 14 residues. The DNA for the CDR3 is TGTGCCAGCAGTTACGGCCACCATGGGGAAAAACTGTTTTTT. Encoded protein: CASSYGHHGEKLFF.

With respect to this clonotype: Being one base from a much bigger clone, this may be a read error. This chain links TRBV20-1 with TRBJ2-7; D not certain. The germline V and J ends were trimmed by 4 bases and 3 bases, with 10 bases remaining between them. Germline values: CDR1 DFQATT, CDR2 SNEGSKA (reference sequence). The CDR3 runs 12 residues. The CDR3 DNA reads as TGCAGTGCTACGACACGCCACTACGAGCAGTACTTC. This encodes CSATTRHYEQYF.

The chain joins TRBV5-5 to TRBJ1-2, with D unclear. Trimming took off 4 bases at V and 8 bases at J, with 15 bases between the two ends. The V gene's germline CDR1 is SGHKS and CDR2 YYEKEE (reference sequence). The CDR3 contains 13 residues. The CDR3 coding sequence is TGTGCCAGCAGCCCGGAGAGGTTTGGGGGCTACACCTTC. It translates to CASSPERFGGYTF.

As regards this clonotype: The junction departs from the called germline gene at one end, perhaps through a read error. J is TRBJ2-6 and V is TRBV7-6; tentatively, D is TRBD1 (5 bases). CDR1 and CDR2 (germline): SGHVS, FNYEAQ. The CDR3 extends over 13 amino acids. This chain's CDR3 is CASSHPGQGTEAF. The CDR3 nucleotides are TGTGCCAGCAGCCACCCCGGGCAGGGCACTGAAGCTTTC.

This clonotype has only one observation. A read error may explain this, as a much larger clone is one base away. V is TRBV9 and J is TRBJ1-5, with a weak D call TRBD1 (5 bases). Between the trimmed V and J ends, which lost 4 bases and 6 bases, there was a span of 17 bases. This CDR3 region has 15 residues. Germline CDR1 SGDLS, CDR2 YYNGEE. CDR3 protein: CASSPSGEASQPQHF. Written as DNA, the CDR3 is TGTGCCAGCAGCCCTTCGGGGGAAGCTAGTCAGCCCCAGCATTTT.

This clonotype was detected a few times. The chain couples TRBV10-3 to TRBJ2-7; 7 bases fit TRBD2. The V segment lost 2 bases and the J segment 1 base; nucleotides outside the gene matches: 5. The CDR3 length is 15 residues. Germline V gene data show CDR1 as ENHRY and CDR2 as SYGVKD. The CDR3: CAISEPRTSSYEQYF. CDR3 DNA sequence: TGTGCCATCAGTGAGCCGAGGACTAGTTCCTACGAGCAGTACTTC.

This chain joins TRBV6-5 and TRBJ2-2, with unresolved D. Germline CDR1 reads MNHEY; CDR2 reads SVGAGI. The CDR3 runs 13 residues. The V end was cut by 2 bases, the J end by 4 bases, with 5 bases between. The CDR3: CASSYITTGELFF. CDR3 nucleotide sequence: TGTGCCAGCAGTTACATCACCACCGGGGAGCTGTTTTTT.